The next 19 T cell receptor beta chains were all read from a single sample in a study of T cell responses to AZD1222 COVID-19 vaccine. Produced via immunoSEQ multiplex PCR; TCRdb's table is partial and in-frame only. The sample yields more than 110,000 clones, 88% seen once. The sequencing used peripheral blood, collected 28 days after the second AZD1222 dose. The receptors derive from an adult who received the AZD1222 COVID-19 vaccine.

This chain connects TRBV24-1 to TRBJ1-2; weak D call: TRBD1 (5 bases). Germline V lookup: CDR1 KGHDR, CDR2 SFDVKD. The ends were cut back, 5 bases at V and 7 bases at J, with 19 bases in the middle. The CDR3 covers 15 residues. The CDR3 DNA reads TGTGCCACCAGTGGGGGCAGTCGGTCTGGGGGTGGCTACACCTTC. This sequence encodes CATSGGSRSGGGYTF.

This clone has a handful of counts. The chain carries TRBV7-2 and TRBJ2-7; D is ambiguous. CDR3 length equals 14 residues. V was pared by 1 base and J by 3 bases, with 10 bases between. Germline loops: CDR1 SGHTA, CDR2 FQGNSA. The CDR3 protein is CASSLGVAYYEQYF. Written as DNA, the CDR3 is TGTGCCAGCAGCTTAGGGGTAGCCTACTACGAGCAGTACTTC.

For the CDR3, the DNA is TGTGCCAGCTCACTTTTAGTTCTTAGCACAGATACGCAGTATTTT. This codes for CASSLLVLSTDTQYF. V usage is TRBV18 and J usage is TRBJ2-3; no definite D call. The CDR3 sequence is 15 residues long. V was clipped by 4 bases and J by 0 bases, with 11 bases between them. Germline assignment: CDR1 KGHSH and CDR2 LQKENI.

The rearrangement uses TRBV18 and TRBJ2-5; D is ambiguous. The CDR3 covers 13 residues. V dropped 2 bases and J dropped 6 bases, with 10 bases sitting between them. Per germline, CDR1 KGHSH and CDR2 LQKENI. The CDR3 nucleotides are TGTGCCAGCTCACCAGGGCCAAAAAAGACCCAGTACTTC. This gives the protein CASSPGPKKTQYF. Full variable domain (outside the CDR3, taken from reference TRBV18 and TRBJ2-5): NAGVMQNPRHLVRRRGQEARLRCSPMKGHSHVYWYRQLPEEGLKFMVYLQKENIIDESGMPKERFSAEFPKEGPSILRIQQVVRGDSAAYFCASSPGPKKTQYFGPGTRLLVL.

The rearrangement uses TRBV6-4 and TRBJ2-7; 9 bases align to TRBD2. V gave up 3 bases and J gave up 3 bases; unmatched junction bases: 3. The CDR3 has 14 residues. Germline lookup yields CDR1 MRHNA and CDR2 SNTAGT. The CDR3 sequence is CASSEGSGSYEQYF. The CDR3 region has the DNA TGTGCCAGCAGTGAGGGTAGCGGGAGCTACGAGCAGTACTTC.

The V call is TRBV28, the J call TRBJ1-2; the D gene is possibly TRBD1 (5 bases). Germline V lookup: CDR1 MDHEN, CDR2 SYDVKM. The ends were cut back, 9 bases at V and 0 bases at J, with 11 bases in the middle. The CDR3 totals 13 residues. The DNA for the CDR3 is TGTGCCAGTGTGACAGCCGCTAACTATGGCTACACCTTC. Translation: CASVTAANYGYTF.

The chain is built from TRBV19 and TRBJ1-1; no firm D call. CDR3 length: 13 residues. V was cut by 3 bases and J by 1 base, with 6 bases left in between. Germline V gene sequence: CDR1 LNHDA, CDR2 SQIVND (reference sequence). This CDR3 reads CASSIKTNTEAFF. The CDR3 DNA follows: TGTGCCAGTAGTATTAAAACGAACACTGAAGCTTTCTTT.

The chain couples TRBV5-1 to TRBJ1-1; D is perhaps TRBD1 (5 bases). This CDR3 spans 14 amino acids. V lost 0 bases and J 0 bases, leaving 6 bases between the germline ends. From germline, CDR1 is SGHRS and CDR2 YFSETQ. The CDR3 nucleotides read TGCGCCAGCAGCTTGGGACAGATGAACACTGAAGCTTTCTTT. This sequence encodes CASSLGQMNTEAFF.

The chain links TRBV10-3 to TRBJ2-7; D is perhaps TRBD1 or TRBD2 (5 bases each). Germline values: CDR1 ENHRY, CDR2 SYGVKD. This CDR3 is built from 17 residues. Trimming removed 2 bases at V and 0 bases at J, with 17 bases between. DNA of the CDR3: TGTGCCATCAGTGAGCCGGCAGGGAGCGGTGGCTCCTACGAGCAGTACTTC. This gives the protein CAISEPAGSGGSYEQYF.

The chain links TRBV6-5 to TRBJ2-7, with D tentatively TRBD2 (5 bases). Trimming shortened V by 2 bases and J by 6 bases, and 14 bases separated the two germline ends. This CDR3 comprises 14 residues. Germline CDR1 is MNHEY and CDR2 is SVGAGI. The CDR3 DNA sequence: TGTGCCAGCAGTTACGCGGGTCCCCGAGTCGAGCAGTACTTC. It yields the protein CASSYAGPRVEQYF.

This clone was recorded a few times. V is TRBV11-2 and J is TRBJ2-5; TRBD2 might be the D (6 bases). Germline-derived CDR1 and CDR2 are SGHAT and FQNNGV. The CDR3 is 18 residues long. The germline V and J ends were trimmed by 0 bases and 3 bases, with 20 bases remaining between them. CDR3 bases: TGTGCCAGCAGCTTAGATCTCCTAGCGTACAACCCGAAAGAGACCCAGTACTTC. Residues: CASSLDLLAYNPKETQYF.

The rearrangement joins TRBV29-1 to TRBJ2-7; tentatively, D is TRBD2 (5 bases). The CDR3 runs 14 residues. Per germline, CDR1 SQVTM and CDR2 ANQGSEA. V dropped 6 bases and J dropped 0 bases, with 15 bases sitting between them. The CDR3 region has the DNA TGCAGCGTAACCGGGATCTCGAGCTCCTACGAGCAGTACTTC. This gives the protein CSVTGISSSYEQYF.

V is TRBV4-1 and J is TRBJ2-2; 14 bases are a match to TRBD2. Unmatched junction bases numbered 17, after V lost 4 bases and J lost 7 bases. The CDR3 length is 20 residues. Germline assignment: CDR1 MGHRA and CDR2 YSYEKL. CDR3 nucleotide sequence: TGCGCCAGCAGCCTACTTTACGTCCGACTAGCGGGAGGGTCCAGCGGGGAGCTGTTTTTT. Translating it yields CASSLLYVRLAGGSSGELFF.

The gene calls are TRBV27 and TRBJ2-7; D could derive from TRBD1 or TRBD2 (5 bases each). Germline V lookup: CDR1 MNHEY, CDR2 SMNVEV (reference sequence). The CDR3 spans 16 residues. V dropped 2 bases and J dropped 2 bases, with 16 bases sitting between them. DNA of the CDR3: TGTGCCAGCAGTTTAACTCCGGGACCTCTAACCTACGAGCAGTACTTC. It yields the protein CASSLTPGPLTYEQYF.

Concerning this clone: Germline is not matched at one junction end, which may reflect a read error. The rearrangement joins TRBV7-8 to TRBJ2-7; D is ambiguous. CDR1 and CDR2 (germline): SGHVS, FQNEAQ. The CDR3 length is 14 residues. The CDR3 DNA reads as TGTGCCAGCAGCCCCCTCCCTACCTCCGACGAGCAGTACTTC. Translating gives CASSPLPTSDEQYF.

The count of this clone is one. The rearrangement links TRBV24-1 to TRBJ1-5; no clear D. The ends were cut back, 9 bases at V and 3 bases at J, with 20 bases in the middle. The CDR3 has 16 residues. Germline V gene lookup returns CDR1 KGHDR and CDR2 SFDVKD. The CDR3 DNA reads TGTGCCACCCCAGTTAGAGCGGTCGGTGTCAATCAGCCCCAGCATTTT. This encodes CATPVRAVGVNQPQHF.

This rearrangement joins TRBV10-2 to TRBJ2-7; a weak D match, TRBD1 (6 bases). Germline CDR1 is WSHSY and CDR2 is SAAADI. V was clipped by 6 bases and J by 5 bases, with 14 bases between them. This CDR3 comprises 13 residues. The CDR3 region is CASSEIQGNEQYF. CDR3 sequence (DNA): TGCGCCAGCAGCGAGATCCAGGGGAACGAGCAGTACTTC.

The chain recombines TRBV2 with TRBJ1-2, with a possible D match to TRBD1 (6 bases). The germline V gene encodes CDR1 SNHLY and CDR2 FYNNEI. Trimming pared 5 bases from V and 14 bases from J, leaving 18 bases between. The CDR3 runs 12 residues. CDR3 in amino acids: CASSIRWGALTF. In DNA, the CDR3 is TGTGCCAGCAGTATAAGATGGGGGGCGCTTACCTTC.

This chain links TRBV5-5 with TRBJ2-7, with D perhaps TRBD2 (6 bases). Per germline, CDR1 SGHKS and CDR2 YYEKEE (reference sequence). The CDR3 runs to 15 residues. Trimming cost V 4 bases and J 1 base, with 15 bases left between them. The CDR3 bases are TGTGCCAGCAGCCCCCCTGGAGGGGTTTCCTACGAGCAGTACTTC. Protein product: CASSPPGGVSYEQYF.